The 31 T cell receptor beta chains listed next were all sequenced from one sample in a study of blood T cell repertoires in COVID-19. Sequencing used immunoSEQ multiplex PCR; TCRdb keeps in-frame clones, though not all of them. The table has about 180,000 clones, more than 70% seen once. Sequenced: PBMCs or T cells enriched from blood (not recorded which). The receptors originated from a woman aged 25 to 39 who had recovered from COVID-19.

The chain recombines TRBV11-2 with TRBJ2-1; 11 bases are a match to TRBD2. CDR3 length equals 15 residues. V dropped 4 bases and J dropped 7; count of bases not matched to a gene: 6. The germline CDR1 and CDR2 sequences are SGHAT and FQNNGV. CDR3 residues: CASSSLAGGRNEQFF. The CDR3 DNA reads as TGTGCCAGCAGCTCCCTAGCGGGAGGAAGGAATGAGCAGTTCTTC. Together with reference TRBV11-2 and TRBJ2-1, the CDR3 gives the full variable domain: EAGVAQSPRYKIIEKRQSVAFWCNPISGHATLYWYQQILGQGPKLLIQFQNNGVVDDSQLPKDRFSAERLKGVDSTLKIQPAKLEDSAVYLCASSSLAGGRNEQFFGPGTRLTVL.

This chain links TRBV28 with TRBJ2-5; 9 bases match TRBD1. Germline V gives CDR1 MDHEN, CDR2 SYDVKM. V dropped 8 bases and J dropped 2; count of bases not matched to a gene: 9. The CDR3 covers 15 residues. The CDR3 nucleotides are TGTGCCAGCGTCAAACAGGGGGCGCGTCAAGAGACCCAGTACTTC. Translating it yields CASVKQGARQETQYF.

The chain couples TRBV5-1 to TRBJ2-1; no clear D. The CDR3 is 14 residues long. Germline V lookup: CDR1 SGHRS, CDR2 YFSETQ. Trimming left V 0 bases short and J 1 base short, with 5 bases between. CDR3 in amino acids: CASSLESSYNEQFF. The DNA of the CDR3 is TGCGCCAGCAGCTTGGAGAGTTCCTACAATGAGCAGTTCTTC.

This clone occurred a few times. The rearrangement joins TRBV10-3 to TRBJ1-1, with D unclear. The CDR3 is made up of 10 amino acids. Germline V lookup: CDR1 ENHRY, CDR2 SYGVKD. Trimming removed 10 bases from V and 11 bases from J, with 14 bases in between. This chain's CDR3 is CATSKWRAFF. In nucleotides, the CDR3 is TGTGCCACCTCAAAATGGAGGGCTTTCTTT.

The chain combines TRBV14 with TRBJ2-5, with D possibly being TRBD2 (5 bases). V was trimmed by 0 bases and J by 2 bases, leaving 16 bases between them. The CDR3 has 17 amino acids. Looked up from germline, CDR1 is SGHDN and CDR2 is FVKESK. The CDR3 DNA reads TGTGCCAGCAGCCAAGAAACCCCCGACTACCTGCAAGAGACCCAGTACTTC. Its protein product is CASSQETPDYLQETQYF.

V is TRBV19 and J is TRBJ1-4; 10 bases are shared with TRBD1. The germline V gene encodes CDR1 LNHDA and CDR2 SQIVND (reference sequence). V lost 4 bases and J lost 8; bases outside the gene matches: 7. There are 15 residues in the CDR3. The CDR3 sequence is CASSTSGTGDEKLFF. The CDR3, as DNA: TGTGCCAGTAGTACCTCCGGGACAGGGGACGAAAAACTGTTTTTT.

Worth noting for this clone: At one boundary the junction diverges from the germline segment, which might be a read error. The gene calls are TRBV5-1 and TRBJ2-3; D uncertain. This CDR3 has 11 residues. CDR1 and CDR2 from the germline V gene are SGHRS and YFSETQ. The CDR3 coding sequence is TGCGCCAGCAGCTTGGACGGTTTTACCGAGTTT. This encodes CASSLDGFTEF.

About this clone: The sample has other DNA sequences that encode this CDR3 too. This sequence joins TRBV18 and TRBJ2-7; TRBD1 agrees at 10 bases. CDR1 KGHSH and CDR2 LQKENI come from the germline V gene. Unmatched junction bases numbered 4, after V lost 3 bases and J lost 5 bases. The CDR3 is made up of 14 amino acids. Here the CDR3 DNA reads TGTGCCAGCTCACCCGGACAGGGGGTCAACGAGCAGTACTTC. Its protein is CASSPGQGVNEQYF.

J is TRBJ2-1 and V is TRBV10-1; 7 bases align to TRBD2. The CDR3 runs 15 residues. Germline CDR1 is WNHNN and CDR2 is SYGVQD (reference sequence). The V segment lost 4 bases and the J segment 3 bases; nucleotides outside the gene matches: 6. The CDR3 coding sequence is TGCGCCAGCAGTGTCAGGACTAGAGTCTACAATGAGCAGTTCTTC. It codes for CASSVRTRVYNEQFF.

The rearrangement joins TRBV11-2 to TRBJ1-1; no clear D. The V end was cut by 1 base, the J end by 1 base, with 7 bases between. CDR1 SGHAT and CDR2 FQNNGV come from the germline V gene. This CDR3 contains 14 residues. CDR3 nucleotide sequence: TGTGCCAGCAGCTTAGCATATAGGAACACTGAAGCTTTCTTT. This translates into CASSLAYRNTEAFF.

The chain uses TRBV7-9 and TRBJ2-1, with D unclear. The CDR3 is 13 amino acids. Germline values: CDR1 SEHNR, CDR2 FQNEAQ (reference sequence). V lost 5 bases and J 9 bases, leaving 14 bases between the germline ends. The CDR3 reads CASSKYSNLEQFF. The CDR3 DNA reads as TGTGCCAGCAGCAAATATAGCAACCTTGAGCAGTTCTTC.

DNA of the CDR3: TGTGCCAGCACAGGCGTCCAGGGCCGGGATGAGCAGTTCTTC. It is translated as CASTGVQGRDEQFF. The chain uses TRBV5-4 and TRBJ2-1, with D possibly TRBD1 on 5 matching bases. V lost 6 bases and J lost 8, with 18 bases in between. The CDR3 totals 14 residues. Germline-derived CDR1 and CDR2 are SGHNT and YYREEE (reference sequence).

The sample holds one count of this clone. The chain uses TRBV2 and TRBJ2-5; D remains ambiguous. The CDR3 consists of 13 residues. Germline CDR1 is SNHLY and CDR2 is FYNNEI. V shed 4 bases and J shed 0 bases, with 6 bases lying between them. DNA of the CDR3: TGTGCCAGCAGTGCTACAGACCAAGAGACCCAGTACTTC. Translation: CASSATDQETQYF. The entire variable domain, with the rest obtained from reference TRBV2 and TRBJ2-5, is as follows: EPEVTQTPSHQVTQMGQEVILRCVPISNHLYFYWYRQILGQKVEFLVSFYNNEISEKSEIFDDQFSVERPDGSNFTLKIRSTKLEDSAMYFCASSATDQETQYFGPGTRLLVL.

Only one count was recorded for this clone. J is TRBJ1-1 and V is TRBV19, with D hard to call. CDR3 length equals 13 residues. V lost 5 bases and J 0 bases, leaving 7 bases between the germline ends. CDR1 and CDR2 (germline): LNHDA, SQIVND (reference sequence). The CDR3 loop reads CASSGQMNTEAFF. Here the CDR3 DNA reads TGTGCCAGTAGTGGGCAGATGAACACTGAAGCTTTCTTT.

DNA of the CDR3: TGTGCCAGCAGCCAGCGGGGGCGGCTTTTCTATGAGCAGTTCTTC. Translating it yields CASSQRGRLFYEQFF. The chain is built from TRBV7-9 and TRBJ2-1; 8 bases are a match to TRBD2. V was pared by 5 bases and J by 8 bases, with 11 bases of the junction left unmatched. CDR3 size: 15 residues. The germline CDR1 and CDR2 sequences are SEHNR and FQNEAQ (reference sequence). The full variable domain, with the rest looked up from reference TRBV7-9 and TRBJ2-1, is DTGVSQNPRHKITKRGQNVTFRCDPISEHNRLYWYRQTLGQGPEFLTYFQNEAQLEKSRLLSDRFSAERPKGSFSTLEIQRTEQGDSAMYLCASSQRGRLFYEQFFGPGTRLTVL.

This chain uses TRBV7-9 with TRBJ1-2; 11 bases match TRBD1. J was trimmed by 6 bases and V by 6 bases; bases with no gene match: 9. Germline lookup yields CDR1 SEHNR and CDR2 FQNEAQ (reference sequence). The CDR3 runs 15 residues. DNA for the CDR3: TGTGCCAGCAGTACCGGACAGGGGGCCGCAAATGGCTACACCTTC. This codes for CASSTGQGAANGYTF.

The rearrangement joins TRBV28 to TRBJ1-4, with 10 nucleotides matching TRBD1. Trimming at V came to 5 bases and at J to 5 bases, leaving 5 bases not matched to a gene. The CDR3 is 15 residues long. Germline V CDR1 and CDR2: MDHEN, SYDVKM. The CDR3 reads CASSPSGQGNEKLFF. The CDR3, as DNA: TGTGCCAGCAGTCCGTCGGGACAGGGGAATGAAAAACTGTTTTTT.

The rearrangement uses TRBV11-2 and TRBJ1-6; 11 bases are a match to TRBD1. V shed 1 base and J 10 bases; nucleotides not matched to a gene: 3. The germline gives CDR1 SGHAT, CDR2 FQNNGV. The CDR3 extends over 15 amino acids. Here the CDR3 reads CASSLGDRGWSPLHF. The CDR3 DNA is TGTGCCAGCAGCTTAGGGGACAGGGGGTGGTCACCCCTCCACTTT.

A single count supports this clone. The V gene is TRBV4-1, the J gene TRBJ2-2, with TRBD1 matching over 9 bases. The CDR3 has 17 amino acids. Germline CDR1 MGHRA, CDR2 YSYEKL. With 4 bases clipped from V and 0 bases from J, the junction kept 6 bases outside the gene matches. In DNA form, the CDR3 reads TGCGCCAGCAGCCCCCGGGGACAGGGTCCGAACACCGGGGAGCTGTTTTTT. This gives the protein CASSPRGQGPNTGELFF.

The CDR3 loop reads CASSFLKGGDSPLHF. The CDR3 nucleotides are TGTGCCAGCAGTTTTCTAAAGGGGGGGGATTCACCCCTCCACTTT. The J gene is TRBJ1-6, the V gene TRBV28, with D possibly matching TRBD1 (6 bases). There are 15 residues in the CDR3. Between the trimmed V and J ends, which lost 3 bases and 8 bases, there was a span of 14 bases. Germline CDR1 is MDHEN and CDR2 is SYDVKM.

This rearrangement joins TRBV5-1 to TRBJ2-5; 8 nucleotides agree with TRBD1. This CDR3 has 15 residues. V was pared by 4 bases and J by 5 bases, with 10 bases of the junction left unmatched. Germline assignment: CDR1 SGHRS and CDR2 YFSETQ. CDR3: CASSQGTGLLETQYF. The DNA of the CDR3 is TGCGCCAGCAGCCAAGGGACAGGTTTGTTGGAGACCCAGTACTTC.

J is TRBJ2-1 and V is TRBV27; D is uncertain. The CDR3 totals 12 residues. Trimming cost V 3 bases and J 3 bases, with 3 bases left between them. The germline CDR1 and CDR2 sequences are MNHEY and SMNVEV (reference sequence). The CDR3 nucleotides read TGTGCCAGCAGTTTTCTCTACAATGAGCAGTTCTTC. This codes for CASSFLYNEQFF.

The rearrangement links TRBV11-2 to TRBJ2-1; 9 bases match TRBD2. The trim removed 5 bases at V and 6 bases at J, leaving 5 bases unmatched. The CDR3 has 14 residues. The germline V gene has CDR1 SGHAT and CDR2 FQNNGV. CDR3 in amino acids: CASSNLAGLNEQFF. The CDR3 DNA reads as TGTGCCAGCAGCAACCTAGCGGGACTCAATGAGCAGTTCTTC.

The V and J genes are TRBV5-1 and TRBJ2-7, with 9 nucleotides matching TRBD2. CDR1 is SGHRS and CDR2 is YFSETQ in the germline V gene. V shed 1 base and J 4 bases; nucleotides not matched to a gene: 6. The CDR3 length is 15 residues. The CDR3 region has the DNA TGCGCCAGCAGCTTGTCTAGCGGGATTGGATACGAGCAGTACTTC. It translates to CASSLSSGIGYEQYF.

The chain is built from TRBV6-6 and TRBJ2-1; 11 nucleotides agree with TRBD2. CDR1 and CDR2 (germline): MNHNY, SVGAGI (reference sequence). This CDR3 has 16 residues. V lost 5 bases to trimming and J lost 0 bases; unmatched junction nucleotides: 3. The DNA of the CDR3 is TGTGCCAGCAGTAGACTAGCGGGGAGCTCCTACAATGAGCAGTTCTTC. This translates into CASSRLAGSSYNEQFF.

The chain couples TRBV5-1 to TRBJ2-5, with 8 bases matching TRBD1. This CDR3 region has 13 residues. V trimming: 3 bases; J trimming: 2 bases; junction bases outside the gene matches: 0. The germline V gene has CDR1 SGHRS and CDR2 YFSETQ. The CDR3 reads CASSYRGQETQYF. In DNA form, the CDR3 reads TGCGCCAGCAGCTACAGGGGGCAAGAGACCCAGTACTTC.

As DNA, the CDR3 is TGCAGCGAGTCGGACACAACATCTAGCACAGATACGCAGTATTTT. Translation: CSESDTTSSTDTQYF. The genes are TRBV29-1 and TRBJ2-3; possible D gene TRBD1, 5 bases. V was trimmed by 7 bases and J by 0 bases, leaving 17 bases between them. CDR3 size: 15 residues. The V gene's germline CDR1 is SQVTM and CDR2 ANQGSEA.

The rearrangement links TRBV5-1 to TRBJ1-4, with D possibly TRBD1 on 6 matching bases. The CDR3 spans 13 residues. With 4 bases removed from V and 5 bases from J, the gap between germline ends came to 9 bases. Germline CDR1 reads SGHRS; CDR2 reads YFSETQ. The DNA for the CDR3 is TGCGCCAGCAGCGGGGGCGCGAATGAAAAACTGTTTTTT. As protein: CASSGGANEKLFF.

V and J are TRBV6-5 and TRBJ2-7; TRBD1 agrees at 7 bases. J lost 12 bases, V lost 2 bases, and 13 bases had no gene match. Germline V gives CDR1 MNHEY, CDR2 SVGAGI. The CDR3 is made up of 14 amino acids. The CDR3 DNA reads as TGTGCCAGCAGTTACGTCCAGGGAGACAGGGAGTCGTACTTC. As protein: CASSYVQGDRESYF.

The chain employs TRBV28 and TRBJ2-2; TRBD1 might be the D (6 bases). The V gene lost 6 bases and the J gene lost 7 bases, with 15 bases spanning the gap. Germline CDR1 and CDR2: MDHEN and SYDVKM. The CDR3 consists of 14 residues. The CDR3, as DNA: TGTGCCAGCAGCGAGGCAGGGGAGAACGGGGAGCTGTTTTTT. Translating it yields CASSEAGENGELFF.

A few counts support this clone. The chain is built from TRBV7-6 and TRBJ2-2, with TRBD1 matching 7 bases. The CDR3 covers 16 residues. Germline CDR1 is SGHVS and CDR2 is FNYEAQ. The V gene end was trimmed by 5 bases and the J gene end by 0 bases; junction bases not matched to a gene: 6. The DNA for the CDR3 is TGTGCCAGCAGCGTACAGGGGACCACGAACACCGGGGAGCTGTTTTTT. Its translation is CASSVQGTTNTGELFF.